Below are 26 T cell receptor beta chains sequenced from a single sample in a study of OX40 agonist ivuxolimab in advanced cancers. Sequencing was performed with immunoSEQ multiplex PCR; in TCRdb, only in-frame clones are kept and a portion is missing. The repertoire consists of some 30,000 clones, with about 74% occurring once and the leading ten covering roughly an eighth. Specimen: CD4+ or CD8+ T cells sorted from blood, collected in a trial of the OX40 agonist ivuxolimab. These receptors all come from an adult with an advanced solid tumor such as melanoma, head and neck, liver or kidney cancer.

This clone was seen a few times. CDR3 amino acids: CSVAPLNRPGYTF. For the CDR3, the DNA is TGCAGCGTGGCCCCCCTTAATCGTCCTGGCTACACCTTC. The chain combines TRBV29-1 with TRBJ1-2; D is uncertain. The V end was cut by 6 bases, the J end by 7 bases, with 18 bases between. The CDR3 totals 13 residues. Germline V CDR1 and CDR2: SQVTM, ANQGSEA.

The chain joins TRBV10-3 to TRBJ1-1, with TRBD1 matching over 10 bases. CDR3 size: 12 residues. With 7 bases clipped from V and 10 bases from J, the junction kept 6 bases outside the gene matches. In germline, CDR1 is ENHRY, CDR2 SYGVKD. CDR3 coding DNA: TGTGCCATCACCACGGACAGGGGGGCAGCTTTCTTT. It encodes CAITTDRGAAFF.

The V gene is TRBV4-1, the J gene TRBJ2-5, with D perhaps assigned TRBD1 or TRBD2 (6 bases each). Germline CDR1 and CDR2: MGHRA and YSYEKL. The CDR3 loop spans 16 amino acids. Between the trimmed V and J ends, which lost 1 base and 5 bases, there was a span of 17 bases. The CDR3 DNA reads as TGCGCCAGCAGCCAAGGTTCCGGGGGCCTAAGGGAGACCCAGTACTTC. It translates to CASSQGSGGLRETQYF.

This clone has just a few counts. V usage is TRBV19 and J usage is TRBJ1-2; D unclear. V lost 1 base, J lost 7 bases, and 10 bases lay in between. Germline V lookup: CDR1 LNHDA, CDR2 SQIVND (reference sequence). This CDR3 spans 13 amino acids. The CDR3 spells CASSIVEGSGYTF. CDR3 in DNA: TGTGCCAGTAGTATAGTAGAGGGTTCTGGCTACACCTTC.

This sequence joins TRBV4-2 and TRBJ1-2; D is perhaps TRBD1 (5 bases). V was trimmed by 0 bases and J by 7 bases, leaving 15 bases between them. The CDR3 has 15 residues. Per germline, CDR1 LGHNA and CDR2 YNFKEQ. CDR3 amino acids: CASSQEQEKLFGYTF. The CDR3 DNA reads as TGTGCCAGCAGCCAAGAACAGGAAAAGCTCTTTGGCTACACCTTC.

The chain recombines TRBV14 with TRBJ1-2; D is unclear. Germline values: CDR1 SGHDN, CDR2 FVKESK. This CDR3 spans 13 amino acids. V dropped 4 bases and J dropped 8 bases, with 14 bases sitting between them. The CDR3 DNA reads TGTGCCAGCAGCCTACAGAGAAAAGGCGGCTACACCTTC. Protein sequence: CASSLQRKGGYTF. The variable domain in full, completed from reference TRBV14 and TRBJ1-2, reads EAGVTQFPSHSVIEKGQTVTLRCDPISGHDNLYWYRRVMGKEIKFLLHFVKESKQDESGMPNNRFLAERTGGTYSTLKVQPAELEDSGVYFCASSLQRKGGYTFGSGTRLTVV.

V and J are TRBV7-3 and TRBJ1-2; perhaps TRBD1 as D (6 bases). The V gene lost 5 bases and the J gene lost 6 bases, with 16 bases spanning the gap. Per the germline V gene, CDR1 is SGHTA and CDR2 is FQGTGA. This CDR3 region has 14 residues. This CDR3 is CASSLGGGRDGYTF. In DNA, the CDR3 is TGTGCCAGCAGCCTAGGGGGTGGAAGGGATGGCTACACCTTC.

This chain links TRBV21-1 with TRBJ2-1. TRBV21-1 is labeled a pseudogene. The length of the CDR3 is 8 residues. CDR3 coding DNA: TGTGCCAGCAGCGGTGGGTTCTTC. Residues: CASSGGFF.

The chain combines TRBV6-5 with TRBJ1-1; weak D call: TRBD1 (6 bases). The CDR3 spans 15 residues. V dropped 2 bases and J dropped 1 base, with 11 bases sitting between them. The germline V gene has CDR1 MNHEY and CDR2 SVGAGI. For the CDR3, the DNA is TGTGCCAGCAGTTACAGGGGGTCCTCGAACACTGAAGCTTTCTTT. Amino acid sequence: CASSYRGSSNTEAFF.

This clone was observed a handful of times. The gene calls are TRBV6-4 and TRBJ2-6; perhaps TRBD1 as D (5 bases). In germline, CDR1 is MRHNA, CDR2 SNTAGT. The CDR3 extends over 14 amino acids. The V gene lost 6 bases and the J gene lost 0 bases, with 6 bases spanning the gap. CDR3 loop: CASRDSSGANVLTF. DNA of the CDR3: TGTGCCAGCAGAGACAGCTCTGGGGCCAACGTCCTGACTTTC.

The chain uses TRBV18 and TRBJ2-1, with a weak D call TRBD1 (6 bases). CDR3 length: 14 amino acids. V was pared by 4 bases and J by 4 bases, with 11 bases between. Germline loops: CDR1 KGHSH, CDR2 LQKENI. For the CDR3, the DNA is TGTGCCAGCTCACGGACAGATACTTACAATGAGCAGTTCTTC. The encoded protein is CASSRTDTYNEQFF.

Only a few counts were recorded for this clone. The rearrangement uses TRBV6-7 and TRBJ2-5; weak D call: TRBD2 (6 bases). TRBV6-7 is annotated as an ORF whose role is uncertain. V was clipped by 10 bases and J by 5 bases, with 14 bases between them. The CDR3 is 12 residues long. This chain's CDR3 is CAIPPGVETQYF. CDR3 sequence (DNA): TGTGCCATCCCCCCGGGGGTGGAGACCCAGTACTTC.

V and J are TRBV10-3 and TRBJ2-5; TRBD2 aligns across 9 bases. This CDR3 contains 15 residues. Losses at the gene ends were 8 bases for V and 0 bases for J; bases not matched to a gene: 7. Germline CDR1 ENHRY, CDR2 SYGVKD. CDR3 protein: CAIGERGVDQETQYF. CDR3 coding DNA: TGTGCCATCGGAGAGCGGGGGGTGGACCAAGAGACCCAGTACTTC.

This sequence joins TRBV10-3 and TRBJ2-3, with D possibly TRBD1 on 6 matching bases. The CDR3 is made up of 16 amino acids. Germline lookup yields CDR1 ENHRY and CDR2 SYGVKD. Trimming cost V 3 bases and J 4 bases, with 17 bases left between them. The CDR3 region is CAISDPLTGTPDTQYF. The DNA for the CDR3 is TGTGCCATCAGTGACCCTCTTACAGGGACGCCAGATACGCAGTATTTT.

The chain couples TRBV5-1 to TRBJ2-7; D possibly corresponds to TRBD1 (5 bases). The CDR3 is 12 amino acids. Trimming shortened V by 8 bases and J by 4 bases, and 13 bases separated the two germline ends. Germline CDR1 reads SGHRS; CDR2 reads YFSETQ. This chain's CDR3 is CARVQGWYEQYF. The CDR3 DNA is TGCGCCAGAGTCCAGGGCTGGTACGAGCAGTACTTC.

This clone was counted only a few times. The chain combines TRBV29-1 with TRBJ1-5; D gene uncertain. Germline V CDR1 and CDR2: SQVTM, ANQGSEA. The CDR3 runs to 13 residues. The V and J ends lost 4 bases and 0 bases respectively, with 7 bases between them. The CDR3 coding sequence is TGCAGCGTTGCCAGTTATAGCAATCAGCCCCAGCATTTT. Amino acids: CSVASYSNQPQHF.

In its sample, this clone was seen once. The chain recombines TRBV21-1 with TRBJ2-5; the D call TRBD2 from the table was never checked on the DNA. TRBV21-1 is an annotated pseudogene. The CDR3 contains 17 residues. CDR3 protein: CASSKSYSGGAVRTQYF. As DNA, the CDR3 is TGTGCCAGCAGCAAGTCATATAGCGGGGGGGCGGTTCGGACCCAGTACTTC.

This chain uses TRBV2 with TRBJ1-2, with D possibly TRBD1 on 6 matching bases. V was pared by 6 bases and J by 1 base, with 15 bases between. The germline CDR1 and CDR2 sequences are SNHLY and FYNNEI. This CDR3 has 15 amino acids. CDR3: CASRAPGHFNYGYTF. Here the CDR3 DNA reads TGTGCCAGCAGAGCTCCGGGACACTTTAACTATGGCTACACCTTC.

This chain connects TRBV5-1 to TRBJ1-4, with 8 bases aligning to TRBD1. Germline CDR1 is SGHRS and CDR2 is YFSETQ. The CDR3 sequence is 15 residues long. The trim removed 1 base at V and 7 bases at J, leaving 6 bases unmatched. The CDR3 loop is CASSLQGARGEKLFF. Written as DNA, the CDR3 is TGCGCCAGCAGCTTGCAGGGGGCGCGGGGTGAAAAACTGTTTTTT.

This chain's CDR3 is CSVGRNGEKLFF. As DNA, the CDR3 is TGCAGCGTGGGCCGAAATGGTGAAAAACTGTTTTTT. The gene calls are TRBV29-1 and TRBJ1-4; D is uncertain. The germline gives CDR1 SQVTM, CDR2 ANQGSEA. With 6 bases removed from V and 7 bases from J, the gap between germline ends came to 12 bases. The CDR3 consists of 12 residues.

In this sample, this clone turned up a few times. The rearrangement uses TRBV21-1 and TRBJ2-1; the D call in the table, TRBD2, was not verified against the DNA. TRBV21-1 is annotated as a pseudogene. CDR3 length equals 15 residues. This chain's CDR3 is CASSKQRGGDNEQFF. CDR3 nucleotide sequence: TGTGCCAGCAGCAAGCAGCGGGGGGGCGACAATGAGCAGTTCTTC.

This clone was seen a handful of times. In the same sample, other DNA sequences code for this CDR3. The chain recombines TRBV29-1 with TRBJ1-5, with unresolved D. This CDR3 has 12 residues. V shed 6 bases and J shed 1 base, with 7 bases lying between them. From germline, CDR1 is SQVTM and CDR2 ANQGSEA. CDR3 region: CSVRESNQPQHF. The CDR3 coding sequence is TGCAGCGTGAGGGAGAGCAATCAGCCCCAGCATTTT. Full variable domain (missing parts from reference TRBV29-1 and TRBJ1-5): SAVISQKPSRDICQRGTSLTIQCQVDSQVTMMFWYRQQPGQSLTLIATANQGSEATYESGFVIDKFPISRPNLTFSTLTVSNMSPEDSSIYLCSVRESNQPQHFGDGTRLSIL.

This clone was detected once. The J gene is TRBJ1-5, the V gene TRBV11-2; unclear D gene. The CDR3 spans 13 residues. In germline, CDR1 is SGHAT, CDR2 FQNNGV. Trimming stripped 5 bases from V and 4 bases from J, with 9 bases between. CDR3 sequence (DNA): TGTGCCAGCAGCCGGACGGGGAATCAGCCCCAGCATTTT. This sequence encodes CASSRTGNQPQHF.

The chain joins TRBV30 to TRBJ1-1; weak D call: TRBD1 (5 bases). This CDR3 region has 11 residues. Germline V CDR1 and CDR2: GTSNPN, SVGIG (reference sequence). V dropped 2 bases and J dropped 8 bases, with 9 bases sitting between them. In nucleotides, the CDR3 is TGTGCCTGGAGTCGGGGCGTCGAAGCTTTCTTT. It specifies CAWSRGVEAFF.

DNA for the CDR3: TGTGCCAGCTCCCCGCCGGGTCGGTCGAACACTGAAGCTTTCTTT. This sequence encodes CASSPPGRSNTEAFF. V usage is TRBV18 and J usage is TRBJ1-1, with D unresolved. V was trimmed by 6 bases and J by 1 base, leaving 15 bases between them. Germline V CDR1 and CDR2: KGHSH, LQKENI. The CDR3 is 15 amino acids.

The V and J genes are TRBV6-1 and TRBJ1-2; D is ambiguous. Germline assignment: CDR1 MNHNS and CDR2 SASEGT. V lost 4 bases and J 2 bases, leaving 8 bases between the germline ends. The CDR3 extends over 13 amino acids. CDR3: CASSVVRNYGYTF. The CDR3, as DNA: TGTGCCAGCAGTGTGGTCCGAAACTATGGCTACACCTTC.